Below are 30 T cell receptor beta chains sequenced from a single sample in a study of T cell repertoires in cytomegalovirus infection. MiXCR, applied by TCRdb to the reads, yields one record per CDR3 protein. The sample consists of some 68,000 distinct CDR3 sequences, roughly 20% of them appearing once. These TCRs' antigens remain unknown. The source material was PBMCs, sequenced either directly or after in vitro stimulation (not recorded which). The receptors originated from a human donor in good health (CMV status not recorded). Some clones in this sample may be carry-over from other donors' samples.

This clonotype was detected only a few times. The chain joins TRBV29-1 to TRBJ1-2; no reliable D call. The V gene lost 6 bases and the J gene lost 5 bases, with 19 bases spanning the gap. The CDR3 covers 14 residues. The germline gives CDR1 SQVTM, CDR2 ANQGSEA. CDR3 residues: CSVPHQPPQYGYTF. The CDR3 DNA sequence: TGCAGCGTCCCTCATCAGCCCCCTCAATATGGCTACACCTTC.

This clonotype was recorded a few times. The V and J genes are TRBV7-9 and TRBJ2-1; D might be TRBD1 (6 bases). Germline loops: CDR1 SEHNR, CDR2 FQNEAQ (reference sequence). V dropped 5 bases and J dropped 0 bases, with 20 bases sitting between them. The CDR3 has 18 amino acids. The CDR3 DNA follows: TGTGCCAGCAGCCGCTCCGGGACAACCAGGAGCTCCTACAATGAGCAGTTCTTC. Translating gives CASSRSGTTRSSYNEQFF.

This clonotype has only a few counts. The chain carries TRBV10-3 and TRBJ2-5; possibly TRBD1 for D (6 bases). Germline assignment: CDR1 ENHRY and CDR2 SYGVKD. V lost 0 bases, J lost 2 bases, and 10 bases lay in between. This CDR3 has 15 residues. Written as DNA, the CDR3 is TGTGCCATCAGTGAGTCGATACAGGGACAAGAGACCCAGTACTTC. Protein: CAISESIQGQETQYF.

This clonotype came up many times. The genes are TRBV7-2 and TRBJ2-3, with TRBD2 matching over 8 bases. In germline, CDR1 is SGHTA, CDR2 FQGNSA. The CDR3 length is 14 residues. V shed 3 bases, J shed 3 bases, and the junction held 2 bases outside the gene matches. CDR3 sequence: CASSFAGGTDTQYF. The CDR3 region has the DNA TGTGCCAGCAGCTTCGCGGGAGGTACAGATACGCAGTATTTT.

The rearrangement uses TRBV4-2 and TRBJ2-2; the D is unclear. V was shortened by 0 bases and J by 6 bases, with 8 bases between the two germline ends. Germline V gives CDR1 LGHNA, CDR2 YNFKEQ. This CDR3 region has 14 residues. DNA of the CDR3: TGTGCCAGCAGCCAAGATCTTGAGGCCGGGGAGCTGTTTTTT. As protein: CASSQDLEAGELFF.

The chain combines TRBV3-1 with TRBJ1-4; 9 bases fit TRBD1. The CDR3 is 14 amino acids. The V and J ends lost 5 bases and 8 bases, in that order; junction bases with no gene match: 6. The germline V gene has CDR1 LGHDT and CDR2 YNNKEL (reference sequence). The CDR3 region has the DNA TGTGCCAGCAGCATACAGGGGGCCCGAGAAAAACTGTTTTTT. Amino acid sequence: CASSIQGAREKLFF.

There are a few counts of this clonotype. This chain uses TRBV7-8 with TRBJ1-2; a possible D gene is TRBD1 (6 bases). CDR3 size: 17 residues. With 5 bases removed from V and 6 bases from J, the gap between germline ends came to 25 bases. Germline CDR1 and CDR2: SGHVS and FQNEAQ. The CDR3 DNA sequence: TGTGCCAGCAGCCCAAGTCTAACAGGGTCCGCTATCAATGGCTACACCTTC. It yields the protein CASSPSLTGSAINGYTF.

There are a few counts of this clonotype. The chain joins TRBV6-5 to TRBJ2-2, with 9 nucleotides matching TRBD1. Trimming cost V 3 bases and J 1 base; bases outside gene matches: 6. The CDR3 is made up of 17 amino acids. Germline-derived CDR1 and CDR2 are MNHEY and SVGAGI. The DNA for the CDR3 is TGTGCCAGCAGTTATTTCACAGGGGGCCAGAACACCGGGGAGCTGTTTTTT. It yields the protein CASSYFTGGQNTGELFF.

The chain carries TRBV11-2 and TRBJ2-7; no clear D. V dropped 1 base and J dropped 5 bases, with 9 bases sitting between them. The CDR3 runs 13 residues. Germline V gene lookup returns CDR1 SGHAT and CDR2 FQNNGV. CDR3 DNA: TGTGCCAGCAGCTTAGTTAATTCCCACGAGCAGTACTTC. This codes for CASSLVNSHEQYF.

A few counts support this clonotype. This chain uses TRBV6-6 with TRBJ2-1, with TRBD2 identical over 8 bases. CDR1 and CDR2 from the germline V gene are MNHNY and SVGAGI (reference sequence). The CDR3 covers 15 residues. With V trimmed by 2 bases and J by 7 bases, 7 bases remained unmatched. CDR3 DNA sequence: TGTGCCAGCAGTTACGGCGCGGGAGGTGTTAATGAGCAGTTCTTC. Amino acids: CASSYGAGGVNEQFF.

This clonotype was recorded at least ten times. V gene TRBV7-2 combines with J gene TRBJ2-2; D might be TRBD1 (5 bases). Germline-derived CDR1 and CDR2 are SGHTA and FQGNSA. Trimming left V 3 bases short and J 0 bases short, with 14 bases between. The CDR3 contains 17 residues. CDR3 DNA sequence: TGTGCCAGCAGCTTCGGCAGGACGACAGCGAACACCGGGGAGCTGTTTTTT. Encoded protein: CASSFGRTTANTGELFF.

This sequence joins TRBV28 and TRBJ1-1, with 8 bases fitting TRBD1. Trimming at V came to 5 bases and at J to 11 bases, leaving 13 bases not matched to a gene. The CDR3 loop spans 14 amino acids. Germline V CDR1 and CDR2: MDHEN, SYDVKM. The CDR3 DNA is TGTGCCAGCAGTCTCTTAAGCGGCAGGGGGCCGGCTTTCTTT. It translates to CASSLLSGRGPAFF.

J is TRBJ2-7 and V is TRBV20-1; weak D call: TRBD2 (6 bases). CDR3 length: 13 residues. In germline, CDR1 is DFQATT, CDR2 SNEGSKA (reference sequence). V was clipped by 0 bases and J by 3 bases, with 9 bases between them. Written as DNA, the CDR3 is TGCAGTGCTAGAGATCTTAGCGGCTACGAGCAGTACTTC. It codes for CSARDLSGYEQYF.

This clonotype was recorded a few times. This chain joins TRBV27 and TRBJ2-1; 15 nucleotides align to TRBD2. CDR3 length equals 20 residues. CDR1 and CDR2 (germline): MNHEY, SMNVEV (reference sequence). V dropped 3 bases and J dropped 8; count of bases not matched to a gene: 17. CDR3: CASSFGTSGRPNPVSDEQFF. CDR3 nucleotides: TGTGCCAGCAGTTTCGGGACTAGCGGGAGGCCCAACCCGGTTAGTGATGAGCAGTTCTTC.

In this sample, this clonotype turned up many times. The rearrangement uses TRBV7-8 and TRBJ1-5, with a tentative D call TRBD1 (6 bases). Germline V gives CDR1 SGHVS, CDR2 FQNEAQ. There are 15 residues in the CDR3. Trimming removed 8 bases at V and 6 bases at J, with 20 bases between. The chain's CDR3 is CASRYAGGAGQPQHF. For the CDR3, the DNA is TGTGCCAGCCGCTACGCCGGGGGGGCTGGTCAGCCCCAGCATTTT.

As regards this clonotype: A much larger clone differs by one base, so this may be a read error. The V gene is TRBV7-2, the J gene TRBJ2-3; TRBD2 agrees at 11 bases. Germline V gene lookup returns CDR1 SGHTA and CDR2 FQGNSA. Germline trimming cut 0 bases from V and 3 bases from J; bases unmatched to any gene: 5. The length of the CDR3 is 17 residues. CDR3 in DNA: TGTGCCAGCAGCTTAGCGTCGACTAGCGGGAAAACAGATACGCAGTATTTT. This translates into CASSLASTSGKTDTQYF.

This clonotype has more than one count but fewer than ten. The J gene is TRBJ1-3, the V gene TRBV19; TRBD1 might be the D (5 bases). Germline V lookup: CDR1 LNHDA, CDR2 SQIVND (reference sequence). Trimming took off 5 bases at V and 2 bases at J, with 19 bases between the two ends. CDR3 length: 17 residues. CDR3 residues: CASSVLPVGVTGNTIYF. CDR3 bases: TGTGCCAGTAGTGTTCTCCCCGTAGGGGTGACTGGAAACACCATATATTTT.

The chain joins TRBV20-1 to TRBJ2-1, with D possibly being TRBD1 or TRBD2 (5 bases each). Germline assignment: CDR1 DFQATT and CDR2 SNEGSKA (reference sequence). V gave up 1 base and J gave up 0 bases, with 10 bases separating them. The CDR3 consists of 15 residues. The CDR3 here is CSARGDQISYNEQFF. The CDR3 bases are TGCAGTGCTAGAGGGGACCAGATCTCCTACAATGAGCAGTTCTTC.

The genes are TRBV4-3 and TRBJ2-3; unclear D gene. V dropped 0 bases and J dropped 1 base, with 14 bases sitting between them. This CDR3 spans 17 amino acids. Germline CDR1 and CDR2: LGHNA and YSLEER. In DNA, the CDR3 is TGCGCCAGCAGCCAAGATAGGTCGGCACCCGGCACAGATACGCAGTATTTT. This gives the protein CASSQDRSAPGTDTQYF.

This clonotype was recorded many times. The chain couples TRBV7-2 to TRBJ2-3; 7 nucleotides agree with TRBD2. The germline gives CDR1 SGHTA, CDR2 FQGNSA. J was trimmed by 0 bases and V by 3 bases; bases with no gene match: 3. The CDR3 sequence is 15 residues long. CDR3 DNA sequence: TGTGCCAGCAGCTTCAAGCGGGGTAGCACAGATACGCAGTATTTT. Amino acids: CASSFKRGSTDTQYF.

The CDR3 coding sequence is TGTGCCAGTAGCCGACTAGCGGGAGACACCGGGGAGCTGTTTTTT. Translated: CASSRLAGDTGELFF. The chain links TRBV19 to TRBJ2-2, with TRBD2 identical over 12 bases. CDR1 LNHDA and CDR2 SQIVND come from the germline V gene (reference sequence). V shed 6 bases and J 3 bases; nucleotides not matched to a gene: 2. The CDR3 is made up of 15 amino acids.

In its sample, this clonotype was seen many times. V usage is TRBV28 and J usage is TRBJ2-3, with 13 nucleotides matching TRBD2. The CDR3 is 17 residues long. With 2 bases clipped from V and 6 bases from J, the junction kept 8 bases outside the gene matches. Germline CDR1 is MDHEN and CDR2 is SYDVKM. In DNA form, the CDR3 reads TGTGCCAGCAGTTTACTAGGACTAGCGGGAGAGAGCGATACGCAGTATTTT. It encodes CASSLLGLAGESDTQYF.

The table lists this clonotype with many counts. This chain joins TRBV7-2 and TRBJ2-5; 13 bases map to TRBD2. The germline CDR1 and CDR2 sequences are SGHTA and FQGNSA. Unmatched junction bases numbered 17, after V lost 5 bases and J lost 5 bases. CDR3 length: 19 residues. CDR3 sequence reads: CASSPTTRTSGRARETQYF. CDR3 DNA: TGTGCCAGCAGCCCAACTACTCGAACTAGCGGGAGGGCCAGGGAGACCCAGTACTTC.

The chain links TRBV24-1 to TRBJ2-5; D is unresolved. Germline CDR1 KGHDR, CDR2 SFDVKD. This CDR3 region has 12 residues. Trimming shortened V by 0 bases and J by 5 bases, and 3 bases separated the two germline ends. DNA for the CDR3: TGTGCCACCAGTGATTTGACGGAGACCCAGTACTTC. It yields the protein CATSDLTETQYF.

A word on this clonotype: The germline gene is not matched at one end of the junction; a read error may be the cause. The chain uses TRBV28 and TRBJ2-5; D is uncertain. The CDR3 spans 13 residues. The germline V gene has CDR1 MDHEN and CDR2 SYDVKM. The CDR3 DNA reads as TGTGCCAGCAGTTTAGCCCTTGTCAAGCACGAGGACTTC. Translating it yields CASSLALVKHEDF.

CDR3 sequence: CSAPRPGSSYEQYF. Written as DNA, the CDR3 is TGCAGTGCTCCCCGCCCCGGGAGCTCCTACGAGCAGTACTTC. The chain recombines TRBV20-1 with TRBJ2-7; TRBD2 is a possible D gene (6 bases). The CDR3 consists of 14 residues. The V and J ends lost 5 bases and 0 bases respectively, with 14 bases between them. The germline V gene encodes CDR1 DFQATT and CDR2 SNEGSKA (reference sequence).

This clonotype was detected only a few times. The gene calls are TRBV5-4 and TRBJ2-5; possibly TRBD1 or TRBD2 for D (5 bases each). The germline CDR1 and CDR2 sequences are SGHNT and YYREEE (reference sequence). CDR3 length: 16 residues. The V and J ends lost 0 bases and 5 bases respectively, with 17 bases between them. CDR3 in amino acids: CASSLVPQGRIETQYF. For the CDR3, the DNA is TGTGCCAGCAGCTTGGTCCCCCAGGGACGGATCGAGACCCAGTACTTC. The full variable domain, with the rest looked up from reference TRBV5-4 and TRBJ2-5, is ETGVTQSPTHLIKTRGQQVTLRCSSQSGHNTVSWYQQALGQGPQFIFQYYREEENGRGNFPPRFSGLQFPNYSSELNVNALELDDSALYLCASSLVPQGRIETQYFGPGTRLLVL.

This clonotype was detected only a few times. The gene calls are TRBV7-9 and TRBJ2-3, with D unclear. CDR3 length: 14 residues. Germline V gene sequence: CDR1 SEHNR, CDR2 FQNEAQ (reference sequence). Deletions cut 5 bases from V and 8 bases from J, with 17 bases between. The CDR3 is CASSTRRPEVTQYF. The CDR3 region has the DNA TGTGCCAGCAGCACCCGACGACCAGAGGTTACGCAGTATTTT.

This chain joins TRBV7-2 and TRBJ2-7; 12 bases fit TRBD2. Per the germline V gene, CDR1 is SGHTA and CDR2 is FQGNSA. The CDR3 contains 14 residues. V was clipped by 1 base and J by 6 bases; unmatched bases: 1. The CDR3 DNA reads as TGTGCCAGCAGCTTAGGACTAGCGGGAGCCGAGCAGTACGTC. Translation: CASSLGLAGAEQYV.

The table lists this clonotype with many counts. CDR3 DNA sequence: TGTGCCAGCAGTGACGGGGAGGGACAAAGAAGGGCCGGGGAGCTGTTTTTT. Translating it yields CASSDGEGQRRAGELFF. The V call is TRBV12-3 or TRBV12-4, the J call TRBJ2-2; maybe TRBD2 (7 bases). V lost 5 bases to trimming and J lost 6 bases, with 22 bases between them. The CDR3 spans 17 residues.